The sequence of this TCR beta chain was determined in a study of healthy donors' naive CD4 and CD8 T cells. Each TCR library used 400 to 600 ng of total RNA and a linear amplification protocol. TCRdb re-derived calls from the reads in MiXCR, one entry per CDR3 protein. The data show roughly 200,000 distinct CDR3 sequences, with nearly 75% seen just once and approximately 2.5% held by the top ten. Unmatched junction bases numbered 13, after V lost 6 bases and J lost 3 bases. This CDR3 is built from 18 residues. The V gene's germline CDR1 is SQVTM and CDR2 ANQGSEA. V and J are TRBV29-1 and TRBJ2-1, with TRBD2 matching over 14 bases. This clonotype originated in a pool of human donors in good health; the sample pools cells from several healthy donors. Sequencing was carried out using naive CD4+ and CD8+ T cells sorted from blood, pooled from several donors. This CDR3 reads CSVARLAGGPSLYNEQFF. CDR3 DNA: TGCAGCGTCGCTAGACTAGCGGGAGGGCCCTCTCTCTACAATGAGCAGTTCTTC.